The clone carrying this TCR beta chain occurred many times. TCRdb independently ran MiXCR on the RACE reads; one entry per CDR3 protein. This table has 70,000 to 90,000 distinct CDR3 sequences, 10% to 11% appearing once. These data originate in a study of human T cells and chemical hapten exposure. Across the whole study: Patches with 0.01% DPC went on the upper back, and the tests were read at 6 days. Women made up most patients, who had alopecia areata, totalis or universalis.

Germline values: CDR1 SGHRS, CDR2 YFSETQ. The length of the CDR3 is 17 residues. Trimming took 4 bases from V and 4 from J, leaving 18 bases between them. The time point is: patch test 3, about 24 weeks after DPC sensitization. Treatment of the sample: therapeutic diphenylcyclopropenone sensitization with weekly scalp DPC. The rearrangement links TRBV5-1 to TRBJ2-6; D is perhaps TRBD1 (6 bases). The TCR originated in a woman in her forties or fifties with alopecia areata. Some clones in this sample may be carry-over from other donors' samples. This material consisted of whole blood, taken in connection with sensitization to the hapten diphenylcyclopropenone (DPC). This chain's CDR3 is CASSPMDTGHGANVLTF. The CDR3 coding sequence is TGCGCCAGCAGCCCAATGGATACAGGGCACGGGGCCAACGTCCTGACTTTC.